This T cell receptor beta chain was observed in a study of OX40 agonist ivuxolimab in advanced cancers. Study-level information: Three patients responded partially, comprising one with hepatocellular carcinoma and two with cutaneous melanoma.

Assay used: immunoSEQ multiplex PCR; TCRdb lists only in-frame clones, some missing. The table shows around 41,000 clones, with approximately 90% occurring only once. Deletions cut 0 bases from V and 1 base from J, with 4 bases between. There are 14 residues in the CDR3. The germline CDR1 and CDR2 sequences are SGHTS and YDEGEE. Overall study findings and caveats: The mean number of expanded clones was higher in CD8+ T cells than in CD4+. At 0.1-3.0 mg/kg, partial responders had clonal expansion among the lowest observed.

About this clone: Its antigen is unknown.

This sequence was found in an adult with an advanced solid tumor such as melanoma, head and neck, liver or kidney cancer. The starting material was CD4+ or CD8+ T cells sorted from blood, obtained in a trial of the OX40 agonist ivuxolimab. The chain combines TRBV5-8 with TRBJ2-2; D not certain. Here the CDR3 DNA reads TGTGCCAGCAGCTTGGGCCAGAACACCGGGGAGCTGTTTTTT. Protein product: CASSLGQNTGELFF.